Described below is a single T cell receptor (beta chain) sequence and its context. Its antigen is still unknown. Germline and junction disagree at one end, which may indicate a read error. The data were obtained in a study of molecular identifiers for immune sequencing clone quantification (dated by TCRdb to the late 2010s). Regarding the research as a whole: For a replicate experiment, the RNA from either about 20,000 or 100,000 naive CD8 T cells was divided into five aliquots, and four of those aliquots went on to sequencing. This methods study used CD8 T cells to benchmark TCR RNA copy counting and molecular-identifier clustering-based TCR repertoire sequencing (MIDCIRS).

Libraries were constructed by PCR. Sequencing relied on a NextSeq 500. Bulk TCR libraries were made following a previously described method, with the TCR primers given in Table S5. Total RNA was purified with the Qiagen AllPrep DNA/RNA kit. Before any analysis, reads coming from multiple sequencing runs of the same library were combined into one pool. The study's own analysis went as follows. Reads were retained only if the reads had an exact TCR constant sequence, and the retained reads were trimmed to 150 nt and grouped according to their 12-nt molecular barcodes. Reads within each barcode group were sub-clustered using a 15% Levenshtein threshold, and quality-weighted consensus sequences were constructed for each RNA molecule. Non-functional sequences were removed, as were lower-count sequences one edit away from another. Barcode sub-clusters with fewer than 20% of the maximum read count were removed, based on fitting two negative binomial distributions. TCRdb itself trimmed the public reads at Q25 with fastp, ran MiXCR and retained productive beta chains. Each record represents a unique CDR3 protein, reported with the most common genes and DNA among its rows. TCRdb's processing, not the study's, gives the V and J calls here. The sample has about 630,000 distinct CDR3 sequences on record, about 25% of them singletons. Of the sample, 0.78% is held by the ten largest clones.

Summary of the overall study and its limitations: Spiked-in Jurkat TCR RNA equal to a single cell's worth was reported to be detectable even within 1,100,000 naive CD8 T cells. The naive libraries included spiked-in Jurkat TCR RNA (under eleven copies' worth), and this Jurkat TCR RNA is not part of the donor repertoire. In CMV-specific effector cells, clones with more than 20 RNA copies contained over 98% of molecules, whereas in naive cells such clones contained under 1% of molecules. Modeling estimated 3 to 3.5 recovered TCR RNA copies per cell, compared with about ten by digital PCR, which implies about 30% capture efficiency. The sizes of highly expanded clones could end up underestimated when identical TCR molecules share a barcode. Without barcode sub-clustering, chimeric consensus sequences inflated TCR diversity; chimeras reached as high as 47%.

CDR1 and CDR2 are read off the germline V gene as SGHTA and FQGNSA. The CDR3 numbers 15 residues from cysteine through phenylalanine. The DNA shown is the 45-base CDR3, in frame from base 1. Libraries of naive CD8 T cells were generated from around 20,000 to 1,000,000 sorted cells, with 10%, 30% or 50% of the purified RNA used. Naive CD8 T cells were FACS-sorted as CD8+CD4-CCR7+CD45RA+ on a BD FACSAria II into RLT Plus buffer. To test detection sensitivity, Jurkat RNA equivalent to roughly eleven TCR copies was spiked into samples of about 19,000-1,000,000 naive CD8 T cells. Enrichment of CD8 T cells was performed with RosetteSep CD8+ T Cell Enrichment Cocktail and Ficoll-Paque, after which ACK red cell lysis was carried out.

The chain was built from TRBV7-2 and TRBJ2-7, with TRBD2 matching 9 junction bases. The clonotype comes from a human donor in good health. Some libraries in this study had Jurkat cell RNA spiked in. Sequencing used naive CD8+ T cells from blood, with Jurkat cell RNA spiked in. The label giving this sample's cell subset or site can be read as: FACS-sorted CD8+CD4-CCR7+CD45RA+ naive T cells. The DNA sequence is given as TGTGCCAGCTGCTTATGGGCGGGAGGGCTAGGGGAGCAGTACTTC. Its coded protein is CASCLWAGGLGEQYF.